What follows are 20 T cell receptor beta chains derived from one specimen sequenced in a study of cytomegalovirus exposure and HLA in healthy donors. TCRdb's table, derived via immunoSEQ multiplex PCR, lists solely in-frame clones and lacks some. The data show some 130,000 clones, approximately 82% seen once. The sequenced sample consisted of PBMCs. The receptors were gathered from a man aged 25-45 years in good health and CMV-seropositive.

The chain has TRBV6-6 and TRBJ2-7, with TRBD1 matching 8 bases. Per germline, CDR1 MNHNY and CDR2 SVGAGI (reference sequence). The trim removed 6 bases at V and 4 bases at J, leaving 5 bases unmatched. This CDR3 contains 13 residues. The CDR3 DNA reads as TGTGCCAGCAGACTTGGACAGGGATACGAGCAGTACTTC. Its protein product is CASRLGQGYEQYF.

This chain connects TRBV12-5 to TRBJ2-1; 12 nucleotides align to TRBD2. The V and J ends lost 5 bases and 9 bases, in that order; junction bases with no gene match: 5. Per germline, CDR1 LGHNT and CDR2 FRNRAP. This CDR3 is 14 amino acids long. The CDR3 is CASGPGTSGFEQFF. In nucleotides, the CDR3 is TGTGCTAGTGGTCCCGGGACTAGCGGGTTTGAGCAGTTCTTC.

The chain carries TRBV28 and TRBJ1-2; 11 positions match TRBD1. Germline lookup yields CDR1 MDHEN and CDR2 SYDVKM. V lost 4 bases, J lost 4 bases, and 2 bases stayed unmatched. The CDR3 has 14 amino acids. CDR3 DNA sequence: TGTGCCAGCAGTTGGGACAGGGGGGCCTATGGCTACACCTTC. It codes for CASSWDRGAYGYTF.

The V call is TRBV6-4, the J call TRBJ1-5; a possible D gene is TRBD1 (6 bases). Trimming shortened V by 0 bases and J by 6 bases, and 18 bases separated the two germline ends. The CDR3 consists of 17 residues. Germline loops: CDR1 MRHNA, CDR2 SNTAGT. CDR3 protein: CASSDSGHPRASQPQHF. The CDR3 coding sequence is TGTGCCAGCAGTGACTCGGGACACCCTAGGGCAAGTCAGCCCCAGCATTTT.

The chain combines TRBV21-1 with TRBJ1-2; the table calls TRBD1, which could not be checked here. TRBV21-1 is termed a pseudogene. The CDR3 is made up of 14 amino acids. CDR3 amino acids: CASSKARQGCGYTF. CDR3 coding DNA: TGTGCCAGCAGCAAAGCCCGACAGGGATGTGGCTACACCTTC.

The chain has TRBV7-2 and TRBJ2-7, with 9 bases matching TRBD1. Germline V gene lookup returns CDR1 SGHTA and CDR2 FQGNSA. This CDR3 region has 15 residues. V gave up 2 bases and J gave up 6 bases; unmatched junction bases: 8. The DNA for the CDR3 is TGTGCCAGCAGCTTACTTTTCACAGGGGGCACCGAGCAGTACTTC. Its translation: CASSLLFTGGTEQYF. Supplemented by reference TRBV7-2 and TRBJ2-7, the full variable domain reads GAGVSQSPSNKVTEKGKDVELRCDPISGHTALYWYRQSLGQGLEFLIYFQGNSAPDKSGLPSDRFSAERTGGSVSTLTIQRTQQEDSAVYLCASSLLFTGGTEQYFGPGTRLTVT.

In its sample, this clone was seen a few times. V and J are TRBV16 and TRBJ1-1, with 7 bases aligning to TRBD1. J gave up 9 bases and V 4 bases, and 17 bases lay outside the gene matches. Germline lookup yields CDR1 KGHSY and CDR2 FQNENV. The CDR3 covers 16 residues. The CDR3 bases are TGTGCCAGCAGCCGAGATAGAGGGGGCGGAGGAAGGAAAGCTTTCTTT. Translating it yields CASSRDRGGGGRKAFF.

The chain links TRBV7-2 to TRBJ2-7, with 8 bases fitting TRBD1. Germline V gene data show CDR1 as SGHTA and CDR2 as FQGNSA. Trimming cost V 3 bases and J 7 bases; bases outside gene matches: 11. This CDR3 has 15 residues. The CDR3 reads CASSFTGGGIVEQYF. CDR3 bases: TGTGCCAGCAGCTTCACAGGGGGTGGGATTGTGGAGCAGTACTTC.

The rearrangement uses TRBV5-1 and TRBJ1-2, with D possibly being TRBD1 (6 bases). Germline CDR1 is SGHRS and CDR2 is YFSETQ. V lost 4 bases and J lost 6, with 22 bases in between. The CDR3 sequence is 16 residues long. CDR3 sequence: CASSGGNRVLRDGYTF. CDR3 coding DNA: TGCGCCAGCAGCGGGGGTAACAGGGTTCTACGAGATGGCTACACCTTC.

This chain connects TRBV10-1 to TRBJ2-1; 10 bases match TRBD2. Germline lookup yields CDR1 WNHNN and CDR2 SYGVQD (reference sequence). Trimming took 2 bases from V and 5 from J; bases not matched to a gene: 6. The length of the CDR3 is 16 residues. This CDR3 reads CASSEKSGRGDNEQFF. The CDR3 DNA follows: TGCGCCAGCAGTGAGAAGAGCGGGAGGGGGGACAATGAGCAGTTCTTC.

The chain joins TRBV6-6 to TRBJ1-5; 12 bases are shared with TRBD1. The V and J ends lost 4 bases and 6 bases, in that order; junction bases with no gene match: 4. The CDR3 spans 15 residues. Germline loops: CDR1 MNHNY, CDR2 SVGAGI (reference sequence). Here the CDR3 reads CASSSGTGGFQPQHF. The CDR3 nucleotides are TGTGCCAGCAGTTCGGGGACAGGGGGCTTTCAGCCCCAGCATTTT.

This clone was seen only a few times. This sequence joins TRBV6-4 and TRBJ2-7, with 8 positions matching TRBD1. V was clipped by 3 bases and J by 3 bases; unmatched bases: 7. The CDR3 extends over 15 amino acids. The germline CDR1 and CDR2 sequences are MRHNA and SNTAGT. CDR3 sequence (DNA): TGTGCCAGCAGTGAGCCAACAGGGGGGTTCTACGAGCAGTACTTC. This encodes CASSEPTGGFYEQYF.

The gene calls are TRBV5-1 and TRBJ2-1, with 7 bases aligning to TRBD2. The CDR3 sequence is 13 residues long. V shed 6 bases, J shed 2 bases, and the junction held 2 bases outside the gene matches. From germline, CDR1 is SGHRS and CDR2 YFSETQ. CDR3 DNA: TGCGCCAGCACCGGGGGGACCTACAATGAGCAGTTCTTC. It codes for CASTGGTYNEQFF.

The CDR3 DNA is TGCAGCGTTGTAACACAGGGGGCACGCGCCTACAATGAGCAGTTCTTC. Protein product: CSVVTQGARAYNEQFF. The chain is built from TRBV29-1 and TRBJ2-1, with TRBD1 identical over 9 bases. Germline loops: CDR1 SQVTM, CDR2 ANQGSEA. Unmatched junction bases numbered 9, after V lost 4 bases and J lost 2 bases. The length of the CDR3 is 16 residues.

This chain joins TRBV30 and TRBJ2-7, with D possibly TRBD2 on 5 matching bases. With 2 bases removed from V and 7 bases from J, the gap between germline ends came to 12 bases. CDR3 length: 12 amino acids. Germline CDR1 GTSNPN, CDR2 SVGIG (reference sequence). CDR3 nucleotide sequence: TGTGCCTGGAGTTCGGCGGGCGGGGAGCAGTACTTC. Translating gives CAWSSAGGEQYF. Looking up the rest from reference TRBV30 and TRBJ2-7 gives the full variable domain: SQTIHQWPATLVQPVGSPLSLECTVEGTSNPNLYWYRQAAGRGLQLLFYSVGIGQISSEVPQNLSASRPQDRQFILSSKKLLLSDSGFYLCAWSSAGGEQYFGPGTRLTVT.

The table lists this clone with a few counts. This sequence joins TRBV21-1 and TRBJ1-2; the table's D call, TRBD1, has no DNA check behind it. TRBV21-1 is deemed a pseudogene. This CDR3 comprises 15 residues. The DNA of the CDR3 is TGTGCCAGCAGCAAATCTATGCAGGGAAACTATGGCTACACCTTC. Translation gives CASSKSMQGNYGYTF.

This chain links TRBV10-3 with TRBJ1-2, with TRBD1 matching 8 bases. Looked up from germline, CDR1 is ENHRY and CDR2 is SYGVKD. V was pared by 4 bases and J by 6 bases, with 16 bases of the junction left unmatched. This CDR3 has 17 residues. CDR3 in DNA: TGTGCCATCAGTGGCCCGGGGACAGGATCCTTGAAGGATGGCTACACCTTC. Encoded protein: CAISGPGTGSLKDGYTF.

This clone has a handful of counts. This chain uses TRBV2 with TRBJ1-2; unclear D gene. V lost 3 bases to trimming and J lost 0 bases, with 5 bases between them. Germline CDR1 is SNHLY and CDR2 is FYNNEI. CDR3 length: 13 residues. CDR3 in DNA: TGTGCCAGCAGTGACAGGACTAACTATGGCTACACCTTC. Protein product: CASSDRTNYGYTF.

V is TRBV15 and J is TRBJ2-7, with a tentative D call TRBD1 (5 bases). The CDR3 is 16 residues long. Trimming took 1 base from V and 2 from J, leaving 15 bases between them. Germline-derived CDR1 and CDR2 are LNHNV and YYDKDF (reference sequence). The CDR3 DNA follows: TGTGCCACCAGCAGAGGCCCGTCTCGGACAACCTACGAGCAGTACTTC. Amino acid sequence: CATSRGPSRTTYEQYF.

The chain employs TRBV27 and TRBJ1-5; D not resolved. The germline V gene encodes CDR1 MNHEY and CDR2 SMNVEV (reference sequence). Deletions cut 0 bases from V and 9 bases from J, with 15 bases between. The CDR3 length is 15 residues. This chain's CDR3 is CASSLSRLPTSPQHF. The CDR3 DNA sequence: TGTGCCAGCAGTTTATCTAGACTGCCGACTTCGCCCCAGCATTTT.